Following are 24 T cell receptor beta chains from one sample sequenced in a study of response to subunit inactivated influenza vaccine. TCRdb itself ran the RT-PCR reads through MiXCR, one entry per CDR3 protein. The sample consists of roughly 650,000 distinct CDR3 sequences, approximately 15% of them appearing once. Material: PBMCs from blood, obtained approximately 13 days after vaccination. The receptors shown here come from a man between 45 and 60 years old who received an inactivated influenza vaccine.

The sample holds many counts of this clonotype. This chain links TRBV12-3 or TRBV12-4 with TRBJ2-5; no definite D call. This CDR3 has 11 amino acids. V was cut by 2 bases and J by 5 bases, with 3 bases left in between. The CDR3 DNA sequence: TGTGCCAGCAGTTTAATGGAGACCCAGTACTTC. It translates to CASSLMETQYF.

This chain uses TRBV20-1 with TRBJ2-2, with D unclear. The germline V gene has CDR1 DFQATT and CDR2 SNEGSKA (reference sequence). This CDR3 comprises 15 residues. Trimming cost V 0 bases and J 6 bases, with 14 bases left between them. The DNA of the CDR3 is TGCAGTGCTAGAGATCGCGGAGCGATGGCCGGGGAGCTGTTTTTT. Translated, it gives CSARDRGAMAGELFF.

In DNA, the CDR3 is TGTGCCAGCAGAGGGACGGCTGGAAACACCATATATTTT. This gives the protein CASRGTAGNTIYF. The chain uses TRBV27 and TRBJ1-3, with D possibly matching TRBD1 (5 bases). Germline CDR1 MNHEY, CDR2 SMNVEV (reference sequence). V lost 6 bases and J lost 2, with 8 bases in between. The CDR3 has 13 residues.

Only a few counts were recorded for this clonotype. V usage is TRBV12-3 or TRBV12-4 and J usage is TRBJ2-3; D remains unclear. With 2 bases removed from V and 0 bases from J, the gap between germline ends came to 18 bases. This CDR3 spans 18 amino acids. The CDR3 sequence: CASSLPGRKTSSTDTQYF. The CDR3 DNA sequence: TGTGCCAGCAGTTTACCCGGCAGGAAAACATCTAGCACAGATACGCAGTATTTT.

Note on this clonotype: One junction end disagrees with the germline gene, perhaps due to a read error. The chain has TRBV5-1 and TRBJ1-4; a possible D gene is TRBD1 (5 bases). Germline V CDR1 and CDR2: SGHRS, YFSETQ. The length of the CDR3 is 17 residues. CDR3 in amino acids: CASGLGPGGLGDEKLFF. The CDR3 nucleotides read TGCGCCAGCGGCTTGGGGCCCGGAGGGCTTGGAGATGAAAAACTGTTTTTT.

This chain links TRBV7-9 with TRBJ2-7; 8 positions agree with TRBD2. Germline trimming cut 5 bases from V and 3 bases from J; bases unmatched to any gene: 6. Germline CDR1 is SEHNR and CDR2 is FQNEAQ (reference sequence). The CDR3 has 14 residues. Here the CDR3 reads CASSPRGGFYEQYF. The CDR3 nucleotides read TGTGCCAGCAGCCCCCGGGGGGGGTTCTACGAGCAGTACTTC. The full variable domain, with the rest looked up from reference TRBV7-9 and TRBJ2-7, is DTGVSQNPRHKITKRGQNVTFRCDPISEHNRLYWYRQTLGQGPEFLTYFQNEAQLEKSRLLSDRFSAERPKGSFSTLEIQRTEQGDSAMYLCASSPRGGFYEQYFGPGTRLTVT.

This clonotype was counted a few times. V gene TRBV6-2 or TRBV6-3 combines with J gene TRBJ2-5, with D perhaps matching TRBD2 (6 bases). The germline CDR1 and CDR2 sequences are MNHEY and SVGEGT. The CDR3 has 14 amino acids. V was cut by 4 bases and J by 4 bases, with 13 bases left in between. In nucleotides, the CDR3 is TGTGCCAGCAGTTCGACTAGTCGTCGAGAGACCCAGTACTTC. Translated: CASSSTSRRETQYF.

In this sample, this clonotype turned up many times. The chain has TRBV20-1 and TRBJ2-3; 12 nucleotides agree with TRBD2. The CDR3 consists of 17 residues. CDR1 DFQATT and CDR2 SNEGSKA come from the germline V gene (reference sequence). Germline trimming cut 0 bases from V and 5 bases from J; bases unmatched to any gene: 9. CDR3 sequence reads: CSARDFLTSGSLDTQYF. The CDR3 nucleotides are TGCAGTGCTAGAGATTTTCTGACTAGCGGGAGTTTAGATACGCAGTATTTT.

This sequence joins TRBV12-3 or TRBV12-4 and TRBJ2-2; D might be TRBD1 or TRBD2, each matching 5 bases. This CDR3 spans 16 amino acids. V lost 7 bases and J lost 4, with 19 bases in between. The CDR3 reads CASTHIQDLGTGELFF. CDR3 DNA: TGTGCCAGCACCCACATACAGGACTTGGGCACCGGGGAGCTGTTTTTT.

A note on this clonotype: A much larger clone lies a single base off, so this may be a read error. The chain recombines TRBV28 with TRBJ2-1; no clear D gene. The germline V gene has CDR1 MDHEN and CDR2 SYDVKM. This CDR3 has 15 residues. CDR3 region: CASSPILKSYDEQFF. In DNA form, the CDR3 reads TGTGCCAGCAGTCCCATACTAAAATCCTACGATGAGCAGTTCTTC.

This rearrangement joins TRBV6-5 to TRBJ1-2; 11 positions agree with TRBD1. The CDR3 extends over 16 amino acids. Trimming at V came to 2 bases and at J to 5 bases, leaving 7 bases not matched to a gene. Per germline, CDR1 MNHEY and CDR2 SVGAGI. CDR3 coding DNA: TGTGCCAGCAGTTACGTGAGGACAGGGGGCGGATATGGCTACACCTTC. It yields the protein CASSYVRTGGGYGYTF.

The chain carries TRBV5-6 and TRBJ2-1, with D perhaps TRBD1 (6 bases). Trimming pared 3 bases from V and 3 bases from J, leaving 19 bases between. Germline values: CDR1 SGHDT, CDR2 YYEEEE. This CDR3 is 17 amino acids long. The DNA for the CDR3 is TGTGCCAGCAGCTCCCTAAATGGGTGGGGGCTCTACAATGAGCAGTTCTTC. It specifies CASSSLNGWGLYNEQFF.

In its sample, this clonotype was seen a few times. The chain links TRBV28 to TRBJ2-5; D call uncertain. V dropped 1 base and J dropped 5 bases, with 8 bases sitting between them. Germline CDR1 MDHEN, CDR2 SYDVKM. The length of the CDR3 is 13 residues. CDR3 residues: CASSLLVKETQYF. CDR3 coding DNA: TGTGCCAGCAGTTTATTGGTAAAGGAGACCCAGTACTTC.

This clonotype was counted between two and nine times. The CDR3 DNA sequence: TGTGCCAGCAGCTTAGCGAGCGGGCATGAGCAGTTCTTC. Encoded protein: CASSLASGHEQFF. V usage is TRBV7-2 and J usage is TRBJ2-1; maybe TRBD2 (6 bases). The CDR3 length is 13 residues. Germline lookup yields CDR1 SGHTA and CDR2 FQGNSA. Trimming took 0 bases from V and 8 from J, leaving 8 bases between them.

This chain joins TRBV19 and TRBJ2-1; 11 nucleotides match TRBD2. This CDR3 is 15 amino acids long. J was trimmed by 6 bases and V by 2 bases; bases with no gene match: 3. Germline V CDR1 and CDR2: LNHDA, SQIVND (reference sequence). The CDR3 sequence is CASSILTSGTNEQFF. The CDR3 coding sequence is TGTGCCAGTAGTATACTGACTAGCGGGACCAATGAGCAGTTCTTC. Using reference TRBV19 and TRBJ2-1 for the parts outside the CDR3, the full variable domain is DGGITQSPKYLFRKEGQNVTLSCEQNLNHDAMYWYRQDPGQGLRLIYYSQIVNDFQKGDIAEGYSVSREKKESFPLTVTSAQKNPTAFYLCASSILTSGTNEQFFGPGTRLTVL.

This clonotype was counted a few times. J is TRBJ2-1 and V is TRBV12-5; perhaps D is TRBD1 or TRBD2 (5 bases each). Germline CDR1 reads LGHNT; CDR2 reads FRNRAP. The CDR3 runs 17 residues. The V end lost 1 base, the J end lost 2 bases, and 15 bases lay between the germline ends. Here the CDR3 reads CASGLALVGTTYNEQFF. The DNA of the CDR3 is TGTGCTAGTGGTTTGGCACTAGTCGGGACCACCTACAATGAGCAGTTCTTC.

The chain uses TRBV7-2 and TRBJ2-4; D uncertain. Germline V lookup: CDR1 SGHTA, CDR2 FQGNSA. This CDR3 has 13 residues. V lost 3 bases and J lost 5, with 8 bases in between. CDR3 sequence: CASSLIPQNIQYF. CDR3 nucleotide sequence: TGTGCCAGCAGCTTGATCCCCCAAAACATTCAGTACTTC.

The chain combines TRBV28 with TRBJ2-7; tentative D call: TRBD1 (6 bases). Between the trimmed V and J ends, which lost 5 bases and 0 bases, there was a span of 17 bases. The CDR3 has 16 residues. Germline V CDR1 and CDR2: MDHEN, SYDVKM. In nucleotides, the CDR3 is TGTGCCAGCAGTCCCCAGTGGGACAAGAGCTCCTACGAGCAGTACTTC. Translation: CASSPQWDKSSYEQYF.

J is TRBJ1-2 and V is TRBV24-1, with a tentative D call TRBD1 (5 bases). The CDR3 totals 16 residues. The ends were cut back, 6 bases at V and 0 bases at J, with 16 bases in the middle. The V gene's germline CDR1 is KGHDR and CDR2 SFDVKD. Here the CDR3 reads CATSPAFGAPNYGYTF. For the CDR3, the DNA is TGTGCCACCAGTCCGGCCTTTGGGGCCCCTAACTATGGCTACACCTTC.

This clonotype was recorded many times. V and J are TRBV12-3 or TRBV12-4 and TRBJ2-2; TRBD1 matches at 7 bases. This CDR3 region has 13 residues. V shed 3 bases and J 6 bases; nucleotides not matched to a gene: 1. CDR3 loop: CASSFTGAGELFF. CDR3 sequence (DNA): TGTGCCAGCAGTTTCACAGGGGCCGGGGAGCTGTTTTTT.

This rearrangement joins TRBV6-5 to TRBJ2-7; 8 bases fit TRBD1. Per germline, CDR1 MNHEY and CDR2 SVGAGI. Trimming cost V 2 bases and J 5 bases; bases outside gene matches: 5. This CDR3 comprises 14 residues. The CDR3 region has the DNA TGTGCCAGCAGTTACATGGCAGGGGGCAACGAGCAGTACTTC. Protein product: CASSYMAGGNEQYF.

This clonotype was seen ten or more times. The chain has TRBV4-3 and TRBJ2-1; 7 bases fit TRBD2. This CDR3 has 16 amino acids. V trimming: 3 bases; J trimming: 6 bases; junction bases outside the gene matches: 11. Per germline, CDR1 LGHNA and CDR2 YSLEER. The CDR3 bases are TGCGCCAGCAGCCACGAAGTCGGCGGGAGTCCCAATGAGCAGTTCTTC. Translated: CASSHEVGGSPNEQFF.

This clonotype was found a few times. The chain has TRBV30 and TRBJ2-1, with TRBD2 identical over 9 bases. CDR3 length: 15 amino acids. V lost 0 bases to trimming and J lost 8 bases; unmatched junction nucleotides: 8. CDR1 is GTSNPN, CDR2 SVGIG, per germline (reference sequence). CDR3 loop: CAWSVGLAGIDEQFF. The CDR3 DNA reads TGTGCCTGGAGTGTGGGGCTAGCGGGAATTGATGAGCAGTTCTTC.

This clonotype was seen more than once but under ten times. The J gene is TRBJ1-1, the V gene TRBV20-1; D perhaps matches TRBD1 (5 bases). CDR1 is DFQATT, CDR2 SNEGSKA, per germline (reference sequence). Trimming stripped 3 bases from V and 3 bases from J, with 20 bases between. The CDR3 covers 16 residues. The CDR3 loop is CSASDAGRSRHTEAFF. The CDR3 bases are TGCAGTGCTAGCGATGCAGGGAGAAGTAGGCACACTGAAGCTTTCTTT.